What follows are 26 T cell receptor beta chains derived from one specimen sequenced in a study of T cells after yellow fever vaccination. In TCRdb, the 5' RACE reads were re-called with MiXCR into one record per CDR3 protein. The data contain 200,000 to 250,000 distinct CDR3 sequences, 2.5% to 3.5% of them seen just once; the ten biggest clones take up around 3%. Sequences were derived from CD4+ T cells sorted from PBMCs, sampled 10 days after the yellow fever booster vaccination. These receptors were taken from a man aged 18 to 35 who received the YFV17D yellow fever vaccine.

This clonotype was recorded a few times. The rearrangement links TRBV18 to TRBJ2-5, with TRBD1 matching over 9 bases. Looked up from germline, CDR1 is KGHSH and CDR2 is LQKENI. The CDR3 has 16 amino acids. Germline trimming cut 6 bases from V and 0 bases from J; bases unmatched to any gene: 8. CDR3 bases: TGTGCCAGCTCCCTCGTGGGGACAGGGCACCAAGAGACCCAGTACTTC. Encoded protein: CASSLVGTGHQETQYF.

The chain uses TRBV5-1 and TRBJ1-5; D is ambiguous. Trimming took off 2 bases at V and 0 bases at J, with 9 bases between the two ends. This CDR3 region has 15 residues. The V gene's germline CDR1 is SGHRS and CDR2 YFSETQ. The CDR3 nucleotides are TGCGCCAGCAGCTTATTTCCAGATAGCAATCAGCCCCAGCATTTT. Translated: CASSLFPDSNQPQHF.

The V and J genes are TRBV5-1 and TRBJ1-5; D is unresolved. With 0 bases removed from V and 5 bases from J, the gap between germline ends came to 9 bases. This CDR3 comprises 14 residues. CDR1 is SGHRS and CDR2 is YFSETQ in the germline V gene. CDR3 DNA: TGCGCCAGCAGCTTGGGGAACCGGGATCAGCCCCAGCATTTT. Protein: CASSLGNRDQPQHF.

The V and J genes are TRBV20-1 and TRBJ2-5; D is perhaps TRBD1 (6 bases). The CDR3 length is 10 residues. Per germline, CDR1 DFQATT and CDR2 SNEGSKA (reference sequence). DNA of the CDR3: TGCAGGGGGGCCCAAGAGACCCAGTACTTC. It codes for CRGAQETQYF.

This clonotype appeared many times. This chain joins TRBV11-2 and TRBJ1-4; no definite D call. CDR3 length: 15 amino acids. Germline V CDR1 and CDR2: SGHAT, FQNNGV. The germline V and J ends were trimmed by 3 bases and 5 bases, with 13 bases remaining between them. The CDR3 region is CASSFQGLRNEKLFF. The CDR3 region has the DNA TGTGCCAGCAGCTTCCAAGGCCTCAGAAATGAAAAACTGTTTTTT. Full variable domain (remainder filled in from reference TRBV11-2 and TRBJ1-4): EAGVAQSPRYKIIEKRQSVAFWCNPISGHATLYWYQQILGQGPKLLIQFQNNGVVDDSQLPKDRFSAERLKGVDSTLKIQPAKLEDSAVYLCASSFQGLRNEKLFFGSGTQLSVL.

This clonotype was observed at least ten times. V and J are TRBV10-3 and TRBJ2-1; D unclear. Trimming left V 10 bases short and J 0 bases short, with 16 bases between. This CDR3 has 15 residues. CDR1 ENHRY and CDR2 SYGVKD come from the germline V gene. The CDR3 nucleotides are TGTGCCACCGCCGCCGGGTCGAGCTCCTACAATGAGCAGTTCTTC. Translation gives CATAAGSSSYNEQFF.

The genes are TRBV5-1 and TRBJ2-5; 10 bases match TRBD2. Trimming at V came to 4 bases and at J to 4 bases, leaving 10 bases not matched to a gene. The CDR3 is 16 amino acids. Germline V CDR1 and CDR2: SGHRS, YFSETQ. The CDR3 sequence: CASSGSGGATGETQYF. The CDR3 nucleotides are TGCGCCAGCAGCGGGAGCGGGGGGGCCACGGGAGAGACCCAGTACTTC.

This clonotype was found a few times. The J gene is TRBJ1-2, the V gene TRBV7-2; tentative D call: TRBD1 (5 bases). Germline-derived CDR1 and CDR2 are SGHTA and FQGNSA. V lost 5 bases and J 5 bases, leaving 12 bases between the germline ends. The CDR3 has 13 amino acids. The DNA of the CDR3 is TGTGCCAGCAGCATAGACGCAGGGTATGGCTACACCTTC. Translation: CASSIDAGYGYTF.

This clonotype was observed a handful of times. The chain links TRBV7-2 to TRBJ2-7, with a tentative D call TRBD1 (6 bases). The CDR3 covers 12 residues. Germline assignment: CDR1 SGHTA and CDR2 FQGNSA. Trimming pared 9 bases from V and 10 bases from J, leaving 19 bases between. The CDR3 DNA is TGTGCCAGAAAACCTAGGCAGGGGCTTCAGTACGTC. Encoded protein: CARKPRQGLQYV.

CDR3: CASSYGRGGRDTQYF. CDR3 sequence (DNA): TGTGCCAGCAGTTACGGCCGGGGGGGCAGAGATACGCAGTATTTT. The chain is built from TRBV6-5 and TRBJ2-3; 8 bases match TRBD2. The germline V gene has CDR1 MNHEY and CDR2 SVGAGI. After removal of 2 bases from V and 5 bases from J, the junction contained 6 bases not matched to a gene. This CDR3 contains 15 residues.

Only a few counts were recorded for this clonotype. The chain employs TRBV7-2 and TRBJ1-2; D gene ambiguous. Germline values: CDR1 SGHTA, CDR2 FQGNSA. Trimming cost V 2 bases and J 4 bases, with 8 bases left between them. This CDR3 is built from 13 residues. CDR3 residues: CASSLFGLYGYTF. CDR3 DNA sequence: TGTGCCAGCAGCTTATTTGGGCTCTATGGCTACACCTTC.

J is TRBJ2-7 and V is TRBV25-1; no firm D call. Germline CDR1 MGHDK, CDR2 SYGVNS. Trimming pared 4 bases from V and 1 base from J, leaving 14 bases between. The CDR3 has 15 residues. DNA of the CDR3: TGTGCCAGCAGTGCCTTTACTCGAGGATCCTACGAGCAGTACTTC. The encoded protein is CASSAFTRGSYEQYF.

This sequence joins TRBV6-2 or TRBV6-3 and TRBJ2-5, with TRBD2 matching over 9 bases. The DNA matches TRBJ2-7 better at its end, which makes the J call doubtful. This CDR3 region has 15 residues. Germline CDR1 MNHEY, CDR2 SVGEGT. The CDR3 is CASIRAGGDSYEQYF. As DNA, the CDR3 is TGTGCCAGCATAAGAGCGGGGGGAGACTCCTACGAGCAGTACTTC.

This clonotype has ten or more counts. The V gene is TRBV25-1, the J gene TRBJ1-5; 7 bases are a match to TRBD1. This CDR3 spans 14 amino acids. The germline CDR1 and CDR2 sequences are MGHDK and SYGVNS. V shed 5 bases, J shed 5 bases, and the junction held 6 bases outside the gene matches. The chain's CDR3 is CASSNTGADQPQHF. The CDR3 DNA follows: TGTGCCAGCAGTAACACAGGGGCGGATCAGCCCCAGCATTTT.

The rearrangement uses TRBV12-2 and TRBJ2-3; the table's D call, TRBD2, was not checked against the DNA. TRBV12-2 is a pseudogene segment. The CDR3 has 16 amino acids. CDR3 sequence (DNA): TGTGCAAGTTCGACCGGGGGGGCCCTTAGCACAGATACGCAGTATTTT. Translation gives CASSTGGALSTDTQYF.

This clonotype was observed many times. This rearrangement joins TRBV20-1 to TRBJ2-6, with D unclear. This CDR3 has 13 amino acids. V was clipped by 1 base and J by 4 bases, with 5 bases between them. Germline CDR1 and CDR2: DFQATT and SNEGSKA (reference sequence). This CDR3 is CSARGYGANVLTF. CDR3 DNA sequence: TGCAGTGCTAGAGGGTACGGGGCCAACGTCCTGACTTTC.

This clonotype showed up many times. The chain employs TRBV13 and TRBJ1-5; possible D gene TRBD1, 5 bases. V was cut by 0 bases and J by 0 bases, with 6 bases left in between. This CDR3 spans 15 amino acids. CDR1 and CDR2 (germline): PRHDT, FYEKMQ (reference sequence). DNA of the CDR3: TGTGCCAGCAGCTTAGGCGGACATAGCAATCAGCCCCAGCATTTT. The encoded protein is CASSLGGHSNQPQHF.

This clonotype has ten or more counts. This CDR3 is CASSLGQGQGVTQYF. CDR3 bases: TGTGCCAGCAGCTTAGGACAGGGTCAGGGGGTGACCCAGTACTTC. The V gene is TRBV7-2, the J gene TRBJ2-5; 7 positions agree with TRBD1. The CDR3 length is 15 residues. The germline gives CDR1 SGHTA, CDR2 FQGNSA. The V and J ends lost 1 base and 7 bases, in that order; junction bases with no gene match: 9.

This clonotype was seen ten or more times. One end of the junction fails to match germline, which may point to a read error. J is TRBJ2-3 and V is TRBV7-2, with a weak D call TRBD2 (6 bases). Per germline, CDR1 SGHTA and CDR2 FQGNSA. The CDR3 is 13 residues long. CDR3 protein: CASSLSLAETQYF. The CDR3 coding sequence is TGTGCCAGCAGCTTATCACTAGCAGAGACGCAGTATTTT. The whole variable domain, remainder taken from reference TRBV7-2 and TRBJ2-3, is GAGVSQSPSNKVTEKGKDVELRCDPISGHTALYWYRQSLGQGLEFLIYFQGNSAPDKSGLPSDRFSAERTGGSVSTLTIQRTQQEDSAVYLCASSLSLAETQYFGPGTRLTVL.

This clonotype was detected ten times or more. J is TRBJ1-2 and V is TRBV7-2; D uncertain. Per the germline V gene, CDR1 is SGHTA and CDR2 is FQGNSA. The CDR3 runs 12 residues. Trimming pared 5 bases from V and 4 bases from J, leaving 8 bases between. CDR3 sequence: CASSPPRYGYTF. The CDR3 nucleotides read TGTGCCAGCAGCCCCCCACGCTATGGCTACACCTTC.

The sample holds many counts of this clonotype. The chain employs TRBV28 and TRBJ2-7; TRBD1 is a possible D gene (5 bases). CDR1 MDHEN and CDR2 SYDVKM come from the germline V gene. V was pared by 6 bases and J by 5 bases, with 14 bases between. The CDR3 is 13 amino acids. CDR3 sequence (DNA): TGTGCCAGCAGCGCCCCACCAGGGCACGAGCAGTACGTC. This sequence encodes CASSAPPGHEQYV.

Many counts were recorded for this clonotype. The CDR3 DNA reads TGCGCCAGCAGCTTCGATACAGGGGGGACTGAAGCTTTCTTT. Translating it yields CASSFDTGGTEAFF. V is TRBV5-1 and J is TRBJ1-1; TRBD1 agrees at 8 bases. Germline CDR1 reads SGHRS; CDR2 reads YFSETQ. The CDR3 covers 14 residues. The V and J ends lost 2 bases and 5 bases, in that order; junction bases with no gene match: 5.

The CDR3 loop is CATSDLGRANGYTF. CDR3 bases: TGTGCCACCAGTGATTTGGGCAGGGCAAACGGCTACACCTTC. The J gene is TRBJ1-2, the V gene TRBV24-1, with D perhaps matching TRBD1 (5 bases). CDR3 size: 14 residues. The V end lost 0 bases, the J end lost 8 bases, and 12 bases lay between the germline ends. CDR1 and CDR2 from the germline V gene are KGHDR and SFDVKD.

This clonotype turned up a few times. The CDR3 region is CASSMGGDPSTDTQYF. The DNA for the CDR3 is TGTGCCAGTAGTATGGGGGGGGACCCTAGCACAGATACGCAGTATTTT. The chain has TRBV19 and TRBJ2-3, with 7 bases that match TRBD2. The CDR3 is 16 residues long. Trimming removed 3 bases from V and 0 bases from J; junction bases left unmatched: 6. Germline loops: CDR1 LNHDA, CDR2 SQIVND (reference sequence).

This clonotype was counted many times. The V call is TRBV4-2, the J call TRBJ1-6; D uncertain. V was cut by 4 bases and J by 14 bases, with 15 bases left in between. Per germline, CDR1 LGHNA and CDR2 YNFKEQ. CDR3 length: 13 residues. The CDR3 coding sequence is TGTGCCAGCAGCCCGAGGGTGGAGGTCGCCCTCCACTTT. Translating it yields CASSPRVEVALHF.

V usage is TRBV5-4 and J usage is TRBJ1-1, with 9 nucleotides matching TRBD1. CDR3 length: 14 amino acids. Germline V gene data show CDR1 as SGHNT and CDR2 as YYREEE (reference sequence). After removal of 7 bases from V and 3 bases from J, the junction contained 7 bases not matched to a gene. CDR3 protein: CASRGTGRDTEAFF. In DNA form, the CDR3 reads TGTGCCAGCCGAGGGACAGGGAGGGACACTGAAGCTTTCTTT.